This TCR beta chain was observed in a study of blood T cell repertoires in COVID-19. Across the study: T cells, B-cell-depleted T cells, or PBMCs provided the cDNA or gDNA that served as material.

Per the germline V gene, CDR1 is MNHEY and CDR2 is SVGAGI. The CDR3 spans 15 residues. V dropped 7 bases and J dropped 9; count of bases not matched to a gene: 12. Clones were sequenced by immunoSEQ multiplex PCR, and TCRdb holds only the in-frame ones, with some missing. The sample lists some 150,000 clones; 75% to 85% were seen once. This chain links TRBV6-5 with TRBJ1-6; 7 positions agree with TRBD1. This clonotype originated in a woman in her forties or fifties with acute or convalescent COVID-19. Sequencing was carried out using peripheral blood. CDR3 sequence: CASTTADRVRSPLHF. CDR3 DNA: TGTGCCAGCACCACTGCCGACAGGGTGCGTTCACCCCTCCACTTT.